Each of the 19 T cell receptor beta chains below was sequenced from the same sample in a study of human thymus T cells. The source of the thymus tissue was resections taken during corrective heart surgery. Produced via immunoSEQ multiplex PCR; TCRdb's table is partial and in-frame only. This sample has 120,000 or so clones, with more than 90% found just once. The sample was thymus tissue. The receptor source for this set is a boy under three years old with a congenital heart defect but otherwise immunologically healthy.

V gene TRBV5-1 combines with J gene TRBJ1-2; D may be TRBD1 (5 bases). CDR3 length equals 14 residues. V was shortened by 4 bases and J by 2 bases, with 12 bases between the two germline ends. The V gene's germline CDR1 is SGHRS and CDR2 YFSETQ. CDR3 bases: TGCGCCAGCAGCGTATGGGGGGAGAACTATGGCTACACCTTC. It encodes CASSVWGENYGYTF.

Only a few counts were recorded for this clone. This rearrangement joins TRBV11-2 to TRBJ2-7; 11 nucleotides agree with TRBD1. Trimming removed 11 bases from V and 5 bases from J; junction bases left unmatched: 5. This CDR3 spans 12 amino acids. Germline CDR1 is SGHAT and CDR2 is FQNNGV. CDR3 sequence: CASWTGGDEQYF. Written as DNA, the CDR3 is TGTGCCTCCTGGACAGGGGGCGACGAGCAGTACTTC.

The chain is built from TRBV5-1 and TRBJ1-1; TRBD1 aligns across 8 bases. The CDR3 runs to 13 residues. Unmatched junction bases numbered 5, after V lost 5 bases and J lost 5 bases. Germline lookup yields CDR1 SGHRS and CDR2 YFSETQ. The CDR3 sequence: CASRGRQGTEAFF. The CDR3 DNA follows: TGCGCCAGCAGGGGACGACAGGGGACTGAAGCTTTCTTT. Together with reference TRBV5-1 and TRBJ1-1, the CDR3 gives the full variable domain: KAGVTQTPRYLIKTRGQQVTLSCSPISGHRSVSWYQQTPGQGLQFLFEYFSETQRNKGNFPGRFSGRQFSNSRSEMNVSTLELGDSALYLCASRGRQGTEAFFGQGTRLTVV.

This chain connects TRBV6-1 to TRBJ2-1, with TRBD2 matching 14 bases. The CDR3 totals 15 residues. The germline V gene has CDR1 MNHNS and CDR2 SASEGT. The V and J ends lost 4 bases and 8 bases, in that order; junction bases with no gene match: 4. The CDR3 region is CASSGKTSGGDEQFF. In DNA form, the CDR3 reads TGTGCCAGCAGTGGGAAGACTAGCGGGGGGGATGAGCAGTTCTTC.

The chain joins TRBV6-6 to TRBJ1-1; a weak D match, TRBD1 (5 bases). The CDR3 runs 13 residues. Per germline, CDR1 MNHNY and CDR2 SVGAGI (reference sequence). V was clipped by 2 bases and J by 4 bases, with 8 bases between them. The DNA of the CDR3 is TGTGCCAGCAGTTACGGGGGGTTCACTGAAGCTTTCTTT. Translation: CASSYGGFTEAFF.

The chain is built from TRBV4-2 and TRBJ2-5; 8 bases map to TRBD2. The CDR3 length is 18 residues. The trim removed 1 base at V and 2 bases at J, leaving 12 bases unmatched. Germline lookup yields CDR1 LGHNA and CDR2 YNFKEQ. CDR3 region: CASSQAGGSGWQQETQYF. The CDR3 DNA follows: TGTGCCAGCAGCCAAGCGGGGGGGTCAGGATGGCAACAAGAGACCCAGTACTTC.

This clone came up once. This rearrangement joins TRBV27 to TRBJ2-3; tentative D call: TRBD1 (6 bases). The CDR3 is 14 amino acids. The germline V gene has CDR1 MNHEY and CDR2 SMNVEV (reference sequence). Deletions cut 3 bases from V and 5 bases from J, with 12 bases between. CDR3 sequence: CASSLSQGVDTQYF. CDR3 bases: TGTGCCAGCAGTTTGTCACAGGGAGTAGATACGCAGTATTTT.

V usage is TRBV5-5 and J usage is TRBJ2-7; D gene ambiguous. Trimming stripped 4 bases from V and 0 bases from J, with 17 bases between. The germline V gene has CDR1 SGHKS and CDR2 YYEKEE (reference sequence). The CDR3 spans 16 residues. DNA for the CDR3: TGTGCCAGCAGCCCACTTAAGGGTCAGGCCTCCTACGAGCAGTACTTC. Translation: CASSPLKGQASYEQYF.

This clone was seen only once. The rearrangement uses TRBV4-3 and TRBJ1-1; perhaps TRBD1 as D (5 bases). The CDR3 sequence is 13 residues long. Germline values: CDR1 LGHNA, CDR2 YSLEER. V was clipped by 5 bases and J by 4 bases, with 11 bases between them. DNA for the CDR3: TGCGCCAGCAGCTTAAGGGGTGGCACTGAAGCTTTCTTT. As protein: CASSLRGGTEAFF.

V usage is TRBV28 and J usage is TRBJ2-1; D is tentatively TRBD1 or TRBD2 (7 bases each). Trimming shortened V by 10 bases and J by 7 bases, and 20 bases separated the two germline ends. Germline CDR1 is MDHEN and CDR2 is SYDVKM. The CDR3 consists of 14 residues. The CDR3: CATLTGRVKNEQFF. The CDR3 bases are TGTGCCACCTTGACAGGGAGGGTGAAGAATGAGCAGTTCTTC.

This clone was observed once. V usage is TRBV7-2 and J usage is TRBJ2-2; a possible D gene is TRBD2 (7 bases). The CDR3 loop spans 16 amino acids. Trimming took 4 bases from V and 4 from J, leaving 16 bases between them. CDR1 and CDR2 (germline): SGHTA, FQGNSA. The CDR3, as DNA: TGTGCCAGCAGCTCGAGGGGGGGCAATTGCACCGGGGAGCTGTTTTTT. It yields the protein CASSSRGGNCTGELFF.

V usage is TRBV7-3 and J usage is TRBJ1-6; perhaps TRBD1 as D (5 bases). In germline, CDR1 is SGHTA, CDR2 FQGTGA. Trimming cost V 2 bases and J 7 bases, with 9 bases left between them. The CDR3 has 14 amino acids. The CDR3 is CASSLQGANSPLHF. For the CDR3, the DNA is TGTGCCAGCAGCTTACAGGGTGCGAATTCACCCCTCCACTTT.

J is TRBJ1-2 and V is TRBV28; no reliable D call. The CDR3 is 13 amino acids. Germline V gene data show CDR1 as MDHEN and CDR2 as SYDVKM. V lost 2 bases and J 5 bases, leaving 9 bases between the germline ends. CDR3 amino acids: CASSLGQRYGYTF. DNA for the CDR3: TGTGCCAGCAGTTTAGGTCAGAGGTATGGCTACACCTTC.

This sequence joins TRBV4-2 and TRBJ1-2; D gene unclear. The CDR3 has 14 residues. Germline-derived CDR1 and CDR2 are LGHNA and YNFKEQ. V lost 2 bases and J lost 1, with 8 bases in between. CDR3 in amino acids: CASSQRENNYGYTF. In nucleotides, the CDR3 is TGTGCCAGCAGCCAACGGGAGAATAACTATGGCTACACCTTC.

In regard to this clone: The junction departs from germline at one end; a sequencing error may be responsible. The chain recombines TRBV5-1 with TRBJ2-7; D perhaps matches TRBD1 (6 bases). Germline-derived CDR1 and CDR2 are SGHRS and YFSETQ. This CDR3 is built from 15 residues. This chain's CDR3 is CASRLGAGPSYEQYF. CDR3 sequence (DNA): TGCGCCAGCAGATTGGGGGCAGGGCCCTCCTACGAGCAGTACTTC. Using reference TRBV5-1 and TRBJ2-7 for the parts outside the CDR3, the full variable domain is KAGVTQTPRYLIKTRGQQVTLSCSPISGHRSVSWYQQTPGQGLQFLFEYFSETQRNKGNFPGRFSGRQFSNSRSEMNVSTLELGDSALYLCASRLGAGPSYEQYFGPGTRLTVT.

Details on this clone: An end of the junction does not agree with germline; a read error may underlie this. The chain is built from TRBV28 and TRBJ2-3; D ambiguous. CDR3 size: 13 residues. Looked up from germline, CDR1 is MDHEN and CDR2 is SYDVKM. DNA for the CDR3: TGTGTCAGCACGGTCGGTAGCACAGATACGCAGTATTTT. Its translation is CVSTVGSTDTQYF.

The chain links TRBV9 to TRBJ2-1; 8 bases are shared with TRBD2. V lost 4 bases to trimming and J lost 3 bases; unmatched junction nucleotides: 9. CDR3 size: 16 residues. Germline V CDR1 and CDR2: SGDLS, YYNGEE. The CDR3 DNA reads TGTGCCAGCAGCCTTAAGGCGGGGGGATTCTACAATGAGCAGTTCTTC. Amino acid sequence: CASSLKAGGFYNEQFF.

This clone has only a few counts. For the CDR3, the DNA is TGCGCCAGCAGTGAGTCTACGACGGCTAACTATGGCTACACCTTC. Translating gives CASSESTTANYGYTF. This chain joins TRBV10-1 and TRBJ1-2; the D is unclear. Trimming cost V 0 bases and J 0 bases, with 8 bases left between them. This CDR3 contains 15 residues. CDR1 and CDR2 (germline): WNHNN, SYGVQD (reference sequence).

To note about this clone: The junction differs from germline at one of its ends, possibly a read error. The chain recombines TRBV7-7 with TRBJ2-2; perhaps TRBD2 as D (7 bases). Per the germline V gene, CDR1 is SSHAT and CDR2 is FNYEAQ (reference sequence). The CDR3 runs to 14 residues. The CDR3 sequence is CASTRGAGTGELFF. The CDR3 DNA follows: TGTGCTAGCACCCGGGGGGCGGGGACCGGGGAGCTGTTTTTT.